The entry below gives a single TCR beta chain sequence along with its context. As yet, its antigen is unknown. The ends were cut back, 5 bases at V and 5 bases at J, with 10 bases in the middle. The CDR3 extends over 13 amino acids. CDR1 and CDR2 (germline): MNHEY, SMNVEV (reference sequence). Mismatch repair deficiency was confirmed in all patients, by PCR or immunohistochemistry. The TCR-sequenced patients were a few responders to pembrolizumab. This sample is drawn from a study of PD-1 blockade in mismatch repair-deficient tumors. Points from the study as a whole: Rapid post-treatment expansion, then contraction, generally preceding radiologic response, marked tumor-resident clones.

The method was immunoSEQ multiplex PCR; TCRdb's version includes in-frame clones alone and lacks a portion of them. The table includes roughly 130,000 clones, roughly 90% detected once. The clonotype comes from an adult with mismatch repair-deficient cancer. V gene TRBV27 combines with J gene TRBJ2-1, with D uncertain. The material sequenced was peripheral blood, taken roughly 67 weeks after starting pembrolizumab. The CDR3 region is CASSLRANNEQFF. The CDR3, as DNA: TGTGCCAGCAGTCTCCGAGCAAACAATGAGCAGTTCTTC.